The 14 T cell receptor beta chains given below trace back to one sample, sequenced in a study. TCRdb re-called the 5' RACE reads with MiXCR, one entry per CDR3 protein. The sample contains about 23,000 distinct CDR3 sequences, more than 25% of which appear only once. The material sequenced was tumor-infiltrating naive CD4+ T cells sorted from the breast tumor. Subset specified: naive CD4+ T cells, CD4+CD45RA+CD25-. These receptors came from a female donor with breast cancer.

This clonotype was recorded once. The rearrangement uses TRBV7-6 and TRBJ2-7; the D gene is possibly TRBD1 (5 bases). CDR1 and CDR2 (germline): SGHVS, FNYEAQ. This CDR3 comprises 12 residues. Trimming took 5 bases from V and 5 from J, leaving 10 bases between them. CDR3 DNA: TGTGCCAGCAGCCCCAGGGAAAACGAGCAGTACTTC. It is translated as CASSPRENEQYF.

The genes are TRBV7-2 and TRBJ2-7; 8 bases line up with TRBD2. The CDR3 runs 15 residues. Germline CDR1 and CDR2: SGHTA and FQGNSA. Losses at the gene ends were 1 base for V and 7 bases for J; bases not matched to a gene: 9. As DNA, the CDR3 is TGTGCCAGCAGCTTAGGGTCCAGAGCGGGAGTTGAGCAGTACTTC. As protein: CASSLGSRAGVEQYF.

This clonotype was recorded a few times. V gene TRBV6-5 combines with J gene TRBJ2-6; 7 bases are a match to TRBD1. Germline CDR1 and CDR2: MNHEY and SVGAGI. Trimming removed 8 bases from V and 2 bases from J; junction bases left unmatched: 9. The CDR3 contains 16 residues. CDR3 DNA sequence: TGTGCCAGCCGAAGACAGGGCTTCACTGGGGCCAACGTCCTGACTTTC. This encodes CASRRQGFTGANVLTF.

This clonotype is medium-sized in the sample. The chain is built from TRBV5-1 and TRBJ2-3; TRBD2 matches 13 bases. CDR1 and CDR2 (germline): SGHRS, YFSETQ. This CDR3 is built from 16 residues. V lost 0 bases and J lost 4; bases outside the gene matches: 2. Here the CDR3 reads CASSLGLAGGPDTQYF. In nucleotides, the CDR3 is TGCGCCAGCAGCTTGGGACTAGCGGGAGGCCCAGATACGCAGTATTTT.

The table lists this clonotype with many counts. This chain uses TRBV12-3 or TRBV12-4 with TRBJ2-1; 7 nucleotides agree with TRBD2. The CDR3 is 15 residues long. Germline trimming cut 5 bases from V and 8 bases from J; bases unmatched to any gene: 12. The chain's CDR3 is CASSPRDYGVDEQFF. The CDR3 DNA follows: TGTGCCAGCAGTCCCCGGGACTATGGAGTGGATGAGCAGTTCTTC.

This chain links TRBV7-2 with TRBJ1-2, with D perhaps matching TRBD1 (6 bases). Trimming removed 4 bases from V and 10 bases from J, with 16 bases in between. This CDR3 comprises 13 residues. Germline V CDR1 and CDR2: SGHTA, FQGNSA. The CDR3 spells CASSSWTAKDYTF. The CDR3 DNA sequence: TGTGCCAGCAGCTCCTGGACAGCAAAGGACTACACCTTC.

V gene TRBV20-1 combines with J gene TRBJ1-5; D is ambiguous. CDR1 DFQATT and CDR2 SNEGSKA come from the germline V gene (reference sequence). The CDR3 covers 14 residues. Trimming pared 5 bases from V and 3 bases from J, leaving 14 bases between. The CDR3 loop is CSARGPAANQPQHF. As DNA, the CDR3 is TGCAGTGCTCGGGGTCCCGCGGCCAATCAGCCCCAGCATTTT.

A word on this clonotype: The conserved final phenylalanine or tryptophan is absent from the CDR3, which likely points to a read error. DNA of the CDR3: TGCAGTGCTAGAGATTCACCCCGACAGTCGTCCTACGAGCAGTACATT. Its protein product is CSARDSPRQSSYEQYI. V is TRBV20-1 and J is TRBJ2-7, with D possibly TRBD1 on 5 matching bases. The germline V gene encodes CDR1 DFQATT and CDR2 SNEGSKA (reference sequence). CDR3 size: 16 residues. V gave up 0 bases and J gave up 1 base, with 16 bases separating them.

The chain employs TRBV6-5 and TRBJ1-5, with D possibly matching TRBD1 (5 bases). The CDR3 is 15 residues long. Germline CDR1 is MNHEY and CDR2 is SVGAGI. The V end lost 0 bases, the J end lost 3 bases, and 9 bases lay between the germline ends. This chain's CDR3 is CASSYSRGPNQPQHF. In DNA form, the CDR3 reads TGTGCCAGCAGTTACTCGAGGGGACCCAATCAGCCCCAGCATTTT.

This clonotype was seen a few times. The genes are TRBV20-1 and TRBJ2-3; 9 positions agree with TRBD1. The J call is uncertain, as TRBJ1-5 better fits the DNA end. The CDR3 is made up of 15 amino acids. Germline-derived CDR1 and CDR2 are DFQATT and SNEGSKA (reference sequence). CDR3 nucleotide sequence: TGCAGTGCCGTCACCCTGGACAGGGGAACAGATACGCAGCATTTT. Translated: CSAVTLDRGTDTQHF.

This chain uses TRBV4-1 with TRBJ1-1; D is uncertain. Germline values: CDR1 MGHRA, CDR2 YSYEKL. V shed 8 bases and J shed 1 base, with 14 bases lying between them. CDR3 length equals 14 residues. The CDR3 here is CASRQQWSNTEAFF. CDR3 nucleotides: TGCGCCAGCCGTCAACAGTGGTCGAACACTGAAGCTTTCTTT.

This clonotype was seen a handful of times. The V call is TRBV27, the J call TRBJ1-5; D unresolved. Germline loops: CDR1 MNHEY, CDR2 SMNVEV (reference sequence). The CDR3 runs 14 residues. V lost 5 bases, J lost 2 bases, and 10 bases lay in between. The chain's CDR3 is CASSPRYGNQPQHF. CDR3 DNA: TGTGCCAGCAGTCCCCGGTATGGCAATCAGCCCCAGCATTTT.

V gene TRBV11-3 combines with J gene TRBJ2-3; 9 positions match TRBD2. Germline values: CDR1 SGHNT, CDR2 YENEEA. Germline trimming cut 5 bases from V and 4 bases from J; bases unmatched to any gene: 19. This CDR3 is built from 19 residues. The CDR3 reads CASSPALAGGHRFSDTQYF. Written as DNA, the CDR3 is TGTGCCAGCAGCCCCGCCCTGGCGGGAGGGCATCGGTTTTCAGATACGCAGTATTTT.

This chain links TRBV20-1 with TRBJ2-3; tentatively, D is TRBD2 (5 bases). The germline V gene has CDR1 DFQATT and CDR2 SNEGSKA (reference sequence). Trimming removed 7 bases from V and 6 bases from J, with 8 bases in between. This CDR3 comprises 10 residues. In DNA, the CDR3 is TGCAGTGTTGGAGGCGATACGCAGTATTTT. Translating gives CSVGGDTQYF.